The entry that follows covers one T cell receptor beta chain sequence. Its target is unknown. This sample was taken from a study of beta chain features in type 1 diabetes. Study observations and caveats: A moderate, significant TCRB CDR3 shortening appeared in type 1 diabetes across four CD4+ subsets. At VDJ recombination sites, type 1 diabetes patients had fewer insertions and more deleted nucleotides.

Germline CDR1 and CDR2: SGHTA and FQGNSA. The CDR3 loop spans 19 amino acids. J was trimmed by 2 bases and V by 5 bases; bases with no gene match: 13. Expressed TCRB transcripts were sequenced, since all the RNA that had been isolated was reverse transcribed. TCRdb's copy holds only in-frame clones and misses some; the assay was immunoSEQ multiplex PCR. The table shows a few hundred thousand clones, with 10% to 15% occurring only once. The chain couples TRBV7-2 to TRBJ2-2, with 11 bases fitting TRBD2. Sequenced input: naive CD4+ T cells from blood. The receptor was derived from a woman under 30 with type 1 diabetes. This CDR3 reads CASSRVVLAGGTNTGELFF. CDR3 bases: TGTGCCAGCAGCCGCGTGGTCCTAGCGGGAGGAACTAACACCGGGGAGCTGTTTTTT.